The 22 T cell receptor beta chains reported below all come from one sample, sequenced in a study of cytomegalovirus exposure and HLA in healthy donors. PCR used 60 Vbeta primers and 13 Jbeta primers. Sequencing used immunoSEQ multiplex PCR; TCRdb keeps in-frame clones, though not all of them. The sample includes roughly 190,000 clones, roughly 81% of them seen just once. The sample taken for sequencing was PBMCs. Receptor source: a woman aged 25 to 39 in good health and CMV-seropositive.

V usage is TRBV7-3 and J usage is TRBJ1-1; D possibly corresponds to TRBD1 (6 bases). The V and J ends lost 5 bases and 1 base respectively, with 8 bases between them. The length of the CDR3 is 13 residues. Per the germline V gene, CDR1 is SGHTA and CDR2 is FQGTGA. This chain's CDR3 is CASSTDRNTEAFF. In nucleotides, the CDR3 is TGTGCCAGCAGCACGGACAGGAACACTGAAGCTTTCTTT.

DNA for the CDR3: TGTGCCAGCAGCTCACTAAACAGGGGGACTGAAGCTTTCTTT. The encoded protein is CASSSLNRGTEAFF. The chain links TRBV6-6 to TRBJ1-1, with TRBD1 matching 8 bases. CDR1 and CDR2 (germline): MNHNY, SVGAGI (reference sequence). V trimming: 6 bases; J trimming: 5 bases; junction bases outside the gene matches: 8. This CDR3 is 14 amino acids long.

The V call is TRBV5-1, the J call TRBJ1-1, with 7 bases fitting TRBD1. Germline assignment: CDR1 SGHRS and CDR2 YFSETQ. V lost 0 bases, J lost 5 bases, and 10 bases stayed unmatched. The CDR3 runs 16 residues. DNA of the CDR3: TGCGCCAGCAGCTTGGACAGGGGAGGTCCGGGGACTGAAGCTTTCTTT. It translates to CASSLDRGGPGTEAFF.

The V and J genes are TRBV7-2 and TRBJ2-7; no clear D gene. V dropped 1 base and J dropped 3 bases, with 7 bases sitting between them. The length of the CDR3 is 13 residues. The V gene's germline CDR1 is SGHTA and CDR2 FQGNSA. The CDR3 coding sequence is TGTGCCAGCAGCTTAGTAGACAACTACGAGCAGTACTTC. It translates to CASSLVDNYEQYF.

The genes are TRBV7-9 and TRBJ2-7; D might be TRBD2 (6 bases). Deletions cut 5 bases from V and 2 bases from J, with 16 bases between. This CDR3 region has 15 residues. CDR1 SEHNR and CDR2 FQNEAQ come from the germline V gene (reference sequence). CDR3 region: CASSRTYGGAYEQYF. DNA for the CDR3: TGTGCCAGCAGCCGAACTTACGGCGGGGCCTACGAGCAGTACTTC.

The chain carries TRBV28 and TRBJ1-2; 9 bases are a match to TRBD1. CDR3 length equals 14 residues. J was trimmed by 1 base and V by 6 bases; bases with no gene match: 3. Germline assignment: CDR1 MDHEN and CDR2 SYDVKM. In DNA form, the CDR3 reads TGTGCCAGCAGGACAGGGGGAAGTAACTATGGCTACACCTTC. Translating it yields CASRTGGSNYGYTF.

The chain couples TRBV7-7 to TRBJ2-1, with no clear D. The CDR3 sequence is 14 residues long. The V and J ends lost 5 bases and 10 bases respectively, with 18 bases between them. The germline CDR1 and CDR2 sequences are SSHAT and FNYEAQ (reference sequence). CDR3: CASSPTRQFAEQFF. The CDR3 DNA sequence: TGTGCCAGCAGCCCAACGAGGCAGTTCGCGGAGCAGTTCTTC.

The chain uses TRBV15 and TRBJ1-5; 9 bases map to TRBD1. V was clipped by 4 bases and J by 2 bases; unmatched bases: 9. Germline CDR1 and CDR2: LNHNV and YYDKDF (reference sequence). The CDR3 has 17 residues. The CDR3 here is CATSTPRRDRGNQPQHF. In DNA, the CDR3 is TGTGCCACCAGCACACCCCGCCGGGACAGGGGCAATCAGCCCCAGCATTTT.

In its sample, this clone was seen once. The V gene is TRBV7-9, the J gene TRBJ2-3; D perhaps matches TRBD2 (6 bases). The CDR3 has 18 amino acids. CDR1 and CDR2 (germline): SEHNR, FQNEAQ (reference sequence). Trimming stripped 2 bases from V and 0 bases from J, with 18 bases between. The CDR3 DNA follows: TGTGCCAGCAGCTTATGGTTGGGCGGGGCACCTAGCACAGATACGCAGTATTTT. Translation: CASSLWLGGAPSTDTQYF. The full variable domain, with the rest looked up from reference TRBV7-9 and TRBJ2-3, is DTGVSQNPRHKITKRGQNVTFRCDPISEHNRLYWYRQTLGQGPEFLTYFQNEAQLEKSRLLSDRFSAERPKGSFSTLEIQRTEQGDSAMYLCASSLWLGGAPSTDTQYFGPGTRLTVL.

This clone was seen just once. The chain is built from TRBV4-1 and TRBJ2-1, with TRBD2 matching over 9 bases. Germline-derived CDR1 and CDR2 are MGHRA and YSYEKL. V gave up 5 bases and J gave up 11 bases; unmatched junction bases: 7. The CDR3 is 13 amino acids. The DNA of the CDR3 is TGCGCCAGCAGCTACCTGACTAGCGGCCAGCAGTTCTTC. It yields the protein CASSYLTSGQQFF.

The J gene is TRBJ1-2, the V gene TRBV7-2; no clear D gene. V was shortened by 3 bases and J by 3 bases, with 8 bases between the two germline ends. Germline CDR1 reads SGHTA; CDR2 reads FQGNSA. This CDR3 contains 13 residues. The CDR3 protein is CASSLGQDYGYTF. The CDR3, as DNA: TGTGCCAGCAGCTTGGGCCAGGACTATGGCTACACCTTC. Supplemented by reference TRBV7-2 and TRBJ1-2, the full variable domain reads GAGVSQSPSNKVTEKGKDVELRCDPISGHTALYWYRQSLGQGLEFLIYFQGNSAPDKSGLPSDRFSAERTGGSVSTLTIQRTQQEDSAVYLCASSLGQDYGYTFGSGTRLTVV.

This chain joins TRBV7-2 and TRBJ1-1, with 11 bases identical to TRBD1. The germline V gene encodes CDR1 SGHTA and CDR2 FQGNSA. The CDR3 contains 16 residues. J lost 2 bases, V lost 5 bases, and 7 bases had no gene match. CDR3 residues: CASSIGQGAGNTEAFF. Here the CDR3 DNA reads TGTGCCAGCAGCATCGGACAGGGGGCGGGAAACACTGAAGCTTTCTTT.

The rearrangement joins TRBV5-1 to TRBJ1-1, with D hard to call. The V gene's germline CDR1 is SGHRS and CDR2 YFSETQ. Trimming removed 2 bases at V and 1 base at J, with 9 bases between. This CDR3 contains 14 residues. The CDR3 sequence: CASSLPGTNTEAFF. Here the CDR3 DNA reads TGCGCCAGCAGCTTACCGGGAACGAACACTGAAGCTTTCTTT.

The rearrangement links TRBV7-2 to TRBJ1-1; 7 nucleotides match TRBD1. Germline values: CDR1 SGHTA, CDR2 FQGNSA. J was trimmed by 4 bases and V by 3 bases; bases with no gene match: 2. There are 13 residues in the CDR3. CDR3 nucleotide sequence: TGTGCCAGCAGCTTTGACAGGGCCACTGAAGCTTTCTTT. Translated, it gives CASSFDRATEAFF.

The V and J genes are TRBV28 and TRBJ2-2; a weak D match, TRBD2 (6 bases). The CDR3 is 12 residues long. Germline-derived CDR1 and CDR2 are MDHEN and SYDVKM. V was pared by 1 base and J by 11 bases, with 8 bases between. CDR3 sequence: CASSLFAGELFF. In nucleotides, the CDR3 is TGTGCCAGCAGTTTATTCGCGGGAGAGCTGTTTTTT.

CDR3 protein: CSVEGQGETYEQYF. For the CDR3, the DNA is TGCAGCGTTGAAGGACAGGGGGAGACCTACGAGCAGTACTTC. The chain employs TRBV29-1 and TRBJ2-7; 9 nucleotides line up with TRBD1. This CDR3 has 14 residues. Germline lookup yields CDR1 SQVTM and CDR2 ANQGSEA. The V gene end was trimmed by 1 base and the J gene end by 2 bases; junction bases not matched to a gene: 3.

The V and J genes are TRBV18 and TRBJ2-2; tentative D call: TRBD1 (5 bases). The germline gives CDR1 KGHSH, CDR2 LQKENI. The CDR3 is made up of 15 amino acids. V was pared by 3 bases and J by 2 bases, with 10 bases between. The CDR3 DNA reads TGTGCCAGCTCACCGGGGCACGGTAACACCGGGGAGCTGTTTTTT. Protein sequence: CASSPGHGNTGELFF.

This chain uses TRBV27 with TRBJ2-3, with D maybe TRBD1 (5 bases). This CDR3 has 13 residues. Between the trimmed V and J ends, which lost 5 bases and 10 bases, there was a span of 16 bases. Germline CDR1 reads MNHEY; CDR2 reads SMNVEV (reference sequence). CDR3 sequence reads: CASSPRAGQAQYF. In DNA, the CDR3 is TGTGCCAGCAGTCCGCGAGCAGGGCAAGCGCAGTATTTT.

This clone was counted a few times. This chain joins TRBV30 and TRBJ2-2, with D perhaps TRBD1 (6 bases). CDR3 length equals 13 residues. CDR1 is GTSNPN, CDR2 SVGIG, per germline (reference sequence). V gave up 4 bases and J gave up 6 bases, with 12 bases separating them. In DNA, the CDR3 is TGTGCCTGGACCAAAGGGGGTTCCGGGGAGCTGTTTTTT. It yields the protein CAWTKGGSGELFF.

The chain combines TRBV15 with TRBJ2-5; 10 bases align to TRBD2. CDR3 length: 15 amino acids. J was trimmed by 5 bases and V by 4 bases; bases with no gene match: 7. The germline V gene has CDR1 LNHNV and CDR2 YYDKDF (reference sequence). The CDR3 sequence: CATSKPLAGRETQYF. The CDR3 DNA follows: TGTGCCACCAGCAAACCACTAGCGGGGAGGGAGACCCAGTACTTC.

This clone was recorded only once. The rearrangement uses TRBV19 and TRBJ1-1; the match to TRBD1 covers 9 bases. Per the germline V gene, CDR1 is LNHDA and CDR2 is SQIVND (reference sequence). The ends lost 7 bases at V and 1 base at J; junction bases unmatched: 13. This CDR3 spans 17 amino acids. CDR3 sequence (DNA): TGTGCCAGTACCATTGGGTGGGGGACAGGGCCGAACACTGAAGCTTTCTTT. Translation: CASTIGWGTGPNTEAFF.

CDR3 residues: CASSWTGKNQPQHF. The CDR3 DNA sequence: TGTGCCAGCTCATGGACAGGGAAGAATCAGCCCCAGCATTTT. The rearrangement joins TRBV27 to TRBJ1-5, with 8 positions matching TRBD1. The CDR3 covers 14 residues. The V segment lost 8 bases and the J segment 4 bases; nucleotides outside the gene matches: 7. Germline V gene lookup returns CDR1 MNHEY and CDR2 SMNVEV (reference sequence).